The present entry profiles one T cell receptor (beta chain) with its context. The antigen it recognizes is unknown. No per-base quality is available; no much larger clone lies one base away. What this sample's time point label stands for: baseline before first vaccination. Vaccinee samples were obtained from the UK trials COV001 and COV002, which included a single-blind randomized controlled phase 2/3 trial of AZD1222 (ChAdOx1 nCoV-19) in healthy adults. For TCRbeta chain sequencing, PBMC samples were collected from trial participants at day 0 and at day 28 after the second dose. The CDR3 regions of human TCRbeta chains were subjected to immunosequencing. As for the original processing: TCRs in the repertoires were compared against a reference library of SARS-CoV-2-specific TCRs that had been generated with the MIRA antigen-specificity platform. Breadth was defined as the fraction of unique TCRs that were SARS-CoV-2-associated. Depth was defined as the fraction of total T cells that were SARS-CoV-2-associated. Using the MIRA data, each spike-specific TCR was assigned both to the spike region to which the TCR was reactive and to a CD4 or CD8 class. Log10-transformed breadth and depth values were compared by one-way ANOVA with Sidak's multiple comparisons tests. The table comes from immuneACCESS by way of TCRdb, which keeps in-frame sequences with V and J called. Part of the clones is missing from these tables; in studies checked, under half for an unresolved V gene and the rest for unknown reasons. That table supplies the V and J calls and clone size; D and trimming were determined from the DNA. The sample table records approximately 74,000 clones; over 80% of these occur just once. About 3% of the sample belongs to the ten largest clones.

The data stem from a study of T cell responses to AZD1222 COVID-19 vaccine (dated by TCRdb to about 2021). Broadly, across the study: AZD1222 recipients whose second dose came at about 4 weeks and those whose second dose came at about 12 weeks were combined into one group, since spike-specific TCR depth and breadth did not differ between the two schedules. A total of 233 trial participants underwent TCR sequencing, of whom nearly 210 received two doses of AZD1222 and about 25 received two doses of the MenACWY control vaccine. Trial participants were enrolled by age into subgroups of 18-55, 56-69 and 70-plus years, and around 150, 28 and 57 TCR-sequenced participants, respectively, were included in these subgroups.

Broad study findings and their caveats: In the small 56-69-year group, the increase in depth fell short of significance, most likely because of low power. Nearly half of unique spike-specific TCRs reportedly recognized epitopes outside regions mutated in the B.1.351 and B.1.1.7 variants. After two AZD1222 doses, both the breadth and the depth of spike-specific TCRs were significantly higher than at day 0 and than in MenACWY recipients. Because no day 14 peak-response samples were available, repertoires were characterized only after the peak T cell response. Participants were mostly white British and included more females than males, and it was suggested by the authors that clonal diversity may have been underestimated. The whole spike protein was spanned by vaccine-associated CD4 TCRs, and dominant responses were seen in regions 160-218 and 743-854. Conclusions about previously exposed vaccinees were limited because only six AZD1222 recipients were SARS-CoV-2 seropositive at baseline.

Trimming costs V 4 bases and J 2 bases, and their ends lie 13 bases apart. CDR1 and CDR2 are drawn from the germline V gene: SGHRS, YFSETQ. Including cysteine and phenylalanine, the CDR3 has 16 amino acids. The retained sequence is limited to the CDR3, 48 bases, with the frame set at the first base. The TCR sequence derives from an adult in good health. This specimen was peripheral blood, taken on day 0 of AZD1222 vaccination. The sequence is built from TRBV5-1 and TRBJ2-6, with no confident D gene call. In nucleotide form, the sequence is TGCGCCAGCAGCCAGGCCCCTCGTACTGGGGCCAACGTCCTGACTTTC. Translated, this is CASSQAPRTGANVLTF.